This is a list of T cell receptor beta chains from one sample in a study of cytomegalovirus exposure and HLA in healthy donors. The assay was immunoSEQ multiplex PCR, and TCRdb's table has in-frame clones only and misses some. Of about 180,000 clones listed, roughly 85% are singletons. Sequenced sample: PBMCs. Receptors originate from a man aged 18 to 30 in good health and CMV-seropositive. Each CDR3 is given with its conserved first and last residue. D genes are given only for firm matches. Not all rows give a size; the values are once, few, many and, for expanded clones, a class.

V,J,D,size,CDR3,DNA
TRBV14,TRBJ1-2,TRBD1,NA,CASRPSGQGLMVNYGYTF,TGTGCCAGCAGACCTTCAGGACAGGGACTTATGGTTAACTATGGCTACACCTTC
TRBV10-2,TRBJ2-1,TRBD2,NA,CASSEWRTSGSHEQFF,TGCGCCAGCAGTGAGTGGCGGACTAGCGGGAGCCATGAGCAGTTCTTC
TRBV10-3,TRBJ1-2,TRBD1,NA,CAISESPGTEIYGYTF,TGTGCCATCAGTGAGTCCCCCGGGACAGAGATCTATGGCTACACCTTC
TRBV6-1,TRBJ2-3,TRBD2,NA,CASSRLALSTDTQYF,TGTGCCAGCAGTCGACTAGCCCTAAGCACAGATACGCAGTATTTT
TRBV27,TRBJ1-2,NA,NA,CASSLSGWQGGNYGYTF,TGTGCCAGCAGTTTATCGGGGTGGCAGGGTGGCAACTATGGCTACACCTTC
TRBV6-6,TRBJ1-2,NA,NA,CASSLGEEDGYTF,TGTGCCAGCAGTTTGGGAGAGGAGGACGGCTACACCTTC
TRBV6-1,TRBJ1-2,TRBD1,few,CASSEAQGQGVGYGYTF,TGTGCCAGCAGTGAAGCGCAAGGACAGGGGGTGGGCTATGGCTACACCTTC
TRBV28,TRBJ1-2,TRBD1,NA,CASSQTGGLNGYTF,TGTGCCAGCAGTCAGACAGGGGGCTTGAATGGCTACACCTTC
TRBV27,TRBJ2-1,NA,once,CASSYIPLEEQFF,TGTGCCAGCAGTTATATTCCCCTGGAGGAGCAGTTCTTC
TRBV5-4,TRBJ2-1,TRBD1,NA,CASSIPGTGGHEQFF,TGTGCCAGCAGCATCCCCGGGACAGGAGGCCATGAGCAGTTCTTC
TRBV11-1,TRBJ2-7,TRBD1,NA,CASSLDPGTGAYEQYF,TGTGCCAGCAGCTTAGATCCCGGGACAGGAGCCTACGAGCAGTACTTC
TRBV30,TRBJ1-1,NA,NA,CACSSGGNTEAFF,TGTGCCTGCAGCTCCGGGGGGAACACTGAAGCTTTCTTT
TRBV30,TRBJ1-1,NA,NA,CAWDRIGGWGTF,TGTGCCTGGGATCGTATAGGGGGATGGGGAACTTTT
TRBV5-1,TRBJ2-1,TRBD1,NA,CASSYGQGYYNEQFF,TGCGCCAGCAGCTACGGACAGGGGTATTACAATGAGCAGTTCTTC
TRBV19,TRBJ1-5,TRBD1,once,CASSLTGQGRYSNQPQHF,TGTGCCAGTAGTCTGACAGGACAGGGCCGATATAGCAATCAGCCCCAGCATTTT
TRBV6-7,TRBJ2-5,NA,NA,CAKRRSQYF,TGTGCTAAGCGGCGCTCCCAGTACTTC
TRBV10-3,TRBJ2-7,NA,NA,CAISGGDFGSYEQYF,TGTGCCATCAGCGGGGGAGACTTCGGATCCTACGAGCAGTACTTC
TRBV2,TRBJ1-1,NA,NA,CASSEGRRPRTEAFF,TGTGCCAGCAGTGAAGGCAGGAGGCCGCGCACTGAAGCTTTCTTT
TRBV13,TRBJ1-1,NA,NA,CASSVQGASTEAFF,TGTGCCAGCAGCGTACAGGGAGCGAGCACTGAAGCTTTCTTT
TRBV10-1,TRBJ2-3,NA,NA,CASSEAGQGTDTQYF,TGCGCCAGCAGTGAAGCGGGACAGGGCACAGATACGCAGTATTTT
TRBV7-9,TRBJ2-2,NA,NA,CASTRDFANTGELFF,TGTGCCAGTACCCGGGACTTCGCGAACACCGGGGAGCTGTTTTTT
TRBV5-1,TRBJ2-5,TRBD2,NA,CASSLMASGGTGQETQYF,TGCGCCAGCAGCTTGATGGCTAGCGGGGGGACGGGGCAAGAGACCCAGTACTTC
TRBV11-2,TRBJ1-4,TRBD1,NA,CASSLSDRGKLFF,TGTGCCAGCAGCTTAAGTGACAGGGGGAAACTGTTTTTT
TRBV2,TRBJ1-1,TRBD1,NA,CACTKDRVKGGSEAFF,TGTGCCTGCACGAAGGACAGGGTAAAGGGCGGCAGCGAAGCTTTCTTT
TRBV2,TRBJ1-6,TRBD1,large,CASSEPQGALSPLHF,TGTGCCAGCAGTGAGCCACAGGGGGCGCTTTCACCCCTCCACTTT
TRBV4-1,TRBJ1-4,NA,NA,CASSQDPNEKLFF,TGCGCCAGCAGCCAAGACCCGAATGAAAAACTGTTTTTT
TRBV29-1,TRBJ1-1,TRBD1,few,CSVEPPGQGVAFF,TGCAGCGTTGAACCCCCGGGACAGGGGGTCGCTTTCTTT
TRBV29-1,TRBJ1-5,NA,NA,CSVVRNQPQHF,TGCAGCGTTGTACGGAATCAGCCCCAGCATTTT
TRBV6-1,TRBJ2-7,TRBD1,once,CASSEGDRAKAWSHEQYF,TGTGCCAGCAGTGAAGGGGACAGGGCAAAGGCATGGTCGCACGAGCAGTACTTC
TRBV30,TRBJ1-4,TRBD1,NA,CAWSSWDRGLSNEKLFF,TGTGCCTGGAGTTCTTGGGACAGGGGGCTATCTAATGAAAAACTGTTTTTT
TRBV5-4,TRBJ1-1,NA,NA,CASSLSGYTEAFF,TGTGCCAGCAGCTTGTCAGGGTACACTGAAGCTTTCTTT